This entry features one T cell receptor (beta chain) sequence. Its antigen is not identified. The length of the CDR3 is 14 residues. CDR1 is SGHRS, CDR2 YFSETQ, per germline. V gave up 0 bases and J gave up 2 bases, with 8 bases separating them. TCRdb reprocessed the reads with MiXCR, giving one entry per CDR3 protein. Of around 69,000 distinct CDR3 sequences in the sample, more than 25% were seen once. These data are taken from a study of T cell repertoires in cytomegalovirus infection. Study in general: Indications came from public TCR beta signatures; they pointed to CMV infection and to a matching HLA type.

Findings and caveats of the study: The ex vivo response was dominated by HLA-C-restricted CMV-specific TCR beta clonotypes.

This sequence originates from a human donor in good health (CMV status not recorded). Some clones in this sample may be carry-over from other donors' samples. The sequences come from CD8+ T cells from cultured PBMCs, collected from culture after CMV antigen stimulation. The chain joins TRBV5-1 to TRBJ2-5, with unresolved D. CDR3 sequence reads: CASSLDDPQETQYF. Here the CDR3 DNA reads TGCGCCAGCAGCTTGGATGACCCGCAAGAGACCCAGTACTTC.